What follows are 20 T cell receptor beta chains derived from one specimen sequenced in a study of blood T cell repertoires in COVID-19. Profiled with immunoSEQ multiplex PCR; TCRdb holds only in-frame clones, not every one. The data contain 120,000 to 150,000 clones, 65% to 80% of them singletons. Sequencing input: peripheral blood. The receptors here all came from a man in his fifties or sixties with acute or convalescent COVID-19.

A few counts support this clone. The rearrangement links TRBV5-8 to TRBJ2-5, with D perhaps TRBD2 (6 bases). The CDR3 is 14 amino acids. Germline V lookup: CDR1 SGHTS, CDR2 YDEGEE. Deletions cut 0 bases from V and 9 bases from J, with 15 bases between. In nucleotides, the CDR3 is TGTGCCAGCAGCTTGGAGGCGGGGATCGGGTCCCAGTACTTC. As protein: CASSLEAGIGSQYF.

V gene TRBV5-5 combines with J gene TRBJ1-2, with a weak D call TRBD1 (5 bases). The CDR3 is 14 amino acids. V was trimmed by 6 bases and J by 7 bases, leaving 19 bases between them. Germline V gene lookup returns CDR1 SGHKS and CDR2 YYEKEE (reference sequence). The CDR3 nucleotides are TGTGCCAGCACCCTGCGGCGAGGGGAGGCTGGCTACACCTTC. Translated: CASTLRRGEAGYTF.

This sequence joins TRBV5-1 and TRBJ2-5, with D tentatively TRBD2 (5 bases). Per the germline V gene, CDR1 is SGHRS and CDR2 is YFSETQ. This CDR3 has 13 amino acids. The V end lost 4 bases, the J end lost 4 bases, and 11 bases lay between the germline ends. Written as DNA, the CDR3 is TGCGCCAGCAGCCGGGGAGTACCAGAGACCCAGTACTTC. It encodes CASSRGVPETQYF.

The J gene is TRBJ2-5, the V gene TRBV4-3; 12 nucleotides match TRBD2. The germline gives CDR1 LGHNA, CDR2 YSLEER. The V gene end was trimmed by 3 bases and the J gene end by 5 bases; junction bases not matched to a gene: 7. The CDR3 has 16 amino acids. CDR3: CASSHISSGRVETQYF. DNA for the CDR3: TGCGCCAGCAGCCACATATCTAGCGGGAGGGTGGAGACCCAGTACTTC.

This chain uses TRBV15 with TRBJ1-4; 8 bases are a match to TRBD1. From germline, CDR1 is LNHNV and CDR2 YYDKDF (reference sequence). CDR3 length: 14 amino acids. The ends lost 0 bases at V and 8 bases at J; junction bases unmatched: 2. The CDR3 region is CATSRDTGGEKLFF. The CDR3 nucleotides are TGTGCCACCAGCAGAGACACAGGGGGAGAAAAACTGTTTTTT.

The table lists this clone with a few counts. This chain links TRBV28 with TRBJ2-2; 7 positions agree with TRBD2. Germline-derived CDR1 and CDR2 are MDHEN and SYDVKM. This CDR3 contains 15 residues. V lost 4 bases, J lost 0 bases, and 2 bases stayed unmatched. The CDR3 DNA reads as TGTGCCAGCAGTTCAGCGGGGTCGAACACCGGGGAGCTGTTTTTT. Its translation: CASSSAGSNTGELFF. Supplemented by reference TRBV28 and TRBJ2-2, the full variable domain reads DVKVTQSSRYLVKRTGEKVFLECVQDMDHENMFWYRQDPGLGLRLIYFSYDVKMKEKGDIPEGYSVSREKKERFSLILESASTNQTSMYLCASSSAGSNTGELFFGEGSRLTVL.

V and J are TRBV28 and TRBJ2-1; TRBD2 agrees at 9 bases. V shed 6 bases, J shed 7 bases, and the junction held 10 bases outside the gene matches. This CDR3 has 15 residues. The V gene's germline CDR1 is MDHEN and CDR2 SYDVKM. The CDR3 is CASRTSGLGGNEQFF. CDR3 bases: TGTGCCAGCAGGACTAGCGGCCTTGGGGGGAATGAGCAGTTCTTC.

This sequence joins TRBV29-1 and TRBJ1-2; D not certain. The CDR3 consists of 11 residues. The germline V gene has CDR1 SQVTM and CDR2 ANQGSEA. Between the trimmed V and J ends, which lost 3 bases and 6 bases, there was a span of 8 bases. CDR3 sequence (DNA): TGCAGCGTTGAGGGCTTGGATGGCTACACCTTC. The encoded protein is CSVEGLDGYTF.

The genes are TRBV7-6 and TRBJ2-7; 7 nucleotides agree with TRBD2. J lost 1 base, V lost 4 bases, and 7 bases had no gene match. The CDR3 runs to 15 residues. CDR1 is SGHVS and CDR2 is FNYEAQ in the germline V gene. The CDR3 loop reads CASSSWASGSYEQYF. In nucleotides, the CDR3 is TGTGCCAGCAGCTCGTGGGCTAGCGGATCCTACGAGCAGTACTTC. The full variable domain, rest sourced from reference TRBV7-6 and TRBJ2-7, is GAGVSQSPRYKVTKRGQDVALRCDPISGHVSLYWYRQALGQGPEFLTYFNYEAQQDKSGLPNDRFSAERPEGSISTLTIQRTEQRDSAMYRCASSSWASGSYEQYFGPGTRLTVT.

The chain has TRBV5-4 and TRBJ2-3; 15 bases agree with TRBD2. This CDR3 has 16 residues. Germline-derived CDR1 and CDR2 are SGHNT and YYREEE (reference sequence). The trim removed 3 bases at V and 6 bases at J, leaving 5 bases unmatched. The CDR3 coding sequence is TGTGCCAGCAGCTGGACTAGCGGGAGGGCCGGTGATACGCAGTATTTT. It encodes CASSWTSGRAGDTQYF.

The chain combines TRBV30 with TRBJ1-3; D is unresolved. V lost 2 bases and J 0 bases, leaving 5 bases between the germline ends. Germline CDR1 GTSNPN, CDR2 SVGIG (reference sequence). The CDR3 extends over 13 amino acids. The CDR3 region is CAWSTDSGNTIYF. CDR3 sequence (DNA): TGTGCCTGGAGTACAGACTCTGGAAACACCATATATTTT.

This chain connects TRBV6-5 to TRBJ1-2; D not certain. Trimming removed 6 bases from V and 3 bases from J, with 11 bases in between. The germline V gene encodes CDR1 MNHEY and CDR2 SVGAGI. CDR3 length: 13 residues. CDR3 in DNA: TGTGCCAGCAGACAACCAGGATACTATGGCTACACCTTC. Its protein is CASRQPGYYGYTF.

The V gene is TRBV19, the J gene TRBJ2-7; 9 nucleotides line up with TRBD2. The CDR3 contains 15 residues. V trimming: 3 bases; J trimming: 5 bases; junction bases outside the gene matches: 8. Germline lookup yields CDR1 LNHDA and CDR2 SQIVND (reference sequence). In nucleotides, the CDR3 is TGTGCCAGTAGTATTCAAGGACTAGCGAACGACGAGCAGTACTTC. The encoded protein is CASSIQGLANDEQYF.

J is TRBJ2-3 and V is TRBV3-1 (or the pseudogene TRBV3-2), with 15 bases fitting TRBD2. CDR1 and CDR2 (germline): LGHDT, YNNKEL (reference sequence). The CDR3 is made up of 15 amino acids. The V segment lost 6 bases and the J segment 6 bases; nucleotides outside the gene matches: 4. The CDR3 DNA sequence: TGTGCCAGCAGACCCGGGACTAGCGGGAGGGATACGCAGTATTTT. Translating gives CASRPGTSGRDTQYF.

The chain employs TRBV27 and TRBJ2-3; 14 bases line up with TRBD2. The CDR3 sequence is 15 residues long. The germline V gene has CDR1 MNHEY and CDR2 SMNVEV (reference sequence). V shed 6 bases, J shed 7 bases, and the junction held 6 bases outside the gene matches. The CDR3 bases are TGTGCCAGCAGACCCGGGACTAGCGGGAGAAATACGCAGTATTTT. Amino acids: CASRPGTSGRNTQYF.

The rearrangement uses TRBV28 and TRBJ1-5; 7 bases are a match to TRBD1. In germline, CDR1 is MDHEN, CDR2 SYDVKM. V was clipped by 2 bases and J by 4 bases; unmatched bases: 8. CDR3 length: 16 amino acids. The CDR3 loop is CASSLPRQGINQPQHF. In DNA, the CDR3 is TGTGCCAGCAGTTTACCTCGACAGGGTATAAATCAGCCCCAGCATTTT.

The V gene is TRBV7-8, the J gene TRBJ2-1; TRBD1 aligns across 8 bases. CDR1 is SGHVS and CDR2 is FQNEAQ in the germline V gene. The trim removed 7 bases at V and 9 bases at J, leaving 11 bases unmatched. CDR3 length: 14 residues. The CDR3 DNA follows: TGTGCCAGCATACGGGACAGGCACCCTAGTGAGCAGTTCTTC. Translation gives CASIRDRHPSEQFF.

This chain links TRBV5-6 with TRBJ2-3; no firm D call. The CDR3 runs to 14 residues. Per germline, CDR1 SGHDT and CDR2 YYEEEE. Trimming cost V 3 bases and J 6 bases, with 14 bases left between them. The CDR3 DNA sequence: TGTGCCAGCAGCTCCGAGACATGGTCTGATACGCAGTATTTT. Translating gives CASSSETWSDTQYF.

This clone was detected only a few times. The chain uses TRBV27 and TRBJ2-1, with 11 bases that match TRBD2. V dropped 7 bases and J dropped 7; count of bases not matched to a gene: 9. There are 15 residues in the CDR3. Germline lookup yields CDR1 MNHEY and CDR2 SMNVEV (reference sequence). The CDR3 nucleotides are TGTGCCAGCACCTTAGCGGGAGGGGGTGGGAATGAGCAGTTCTTC. Amino acids: CASTLAGGGGNEQFF.

The chain uses TRBV5-7 and TRBJ1-3; D uncertain. TRBV5-7 is an open reading frame, and its role is uncertain. This CDR3 comprises 16 residues. V was cut by 1 base and J by 4 bases, with 15 bases left in between. CDR3 sequence (DNA): TGTGCCAGCAGCTTGCGAGGCAACGGGTGCGGAAACACCATATATTTT. Translation: CASSLRGNGCGNTIYF.